This T cell receptor (beta chain) came from a study of regulatory T cells in long-lasting Graves disease. The wider study: With positive TSH receptor antibodies and over 5 years of antithyroid drugs, Graves' disease was considered persistent.

The germline CDR1 and CDR2 sequences are SGHRS and YFSETQ. The length of the CDR3 is 12 residues. V gave up 4 bases and J gave up 8 bases, with 10 bases separating them. Notes on the study in general: There was favoring of TRBV28, TRBJ1-2 and TRBJ2-5 in persistent disease.

This sample's time point: persistent/refractory GD, antithyroid drugs over 5 years with positive TRAb. RNA from PBMCs was the source of the TCR library. iRepertoire HTBI primers and Arm-PCR of CDR3 regions built TCR beta libraries. TCRdb fed the multiplex PCR reads into MiXCR, producing one record per CDR3 protein. Among approximately 290,000 distinct CDR3 sequences listed, 22% were seen once. Concerning this clonotype: Its antigen is unknown.

The sequencing here drew on peripheral blood mononuclear cells (PBMCs), taken when the disease was refractory, from a patient treated with antithyroid drugs. This receptor was identified in a female donor with Graves disease. This chain uses TRBV5-1 with TRBJ2-1; D remains unclear. CDR3 region: CASSRLWDEQFF. The CDR3 DNA reads as TGCGCCAGCAGCCGTCTGTGGGATGAGCAGTTCTTC. The complete variable domain, with remaining parts taken from reference TRBV5-1 and TRBJ2-1, reads KAGVTQTPRYLIKTRGQQVTLSCSPISGHRSVSWYQQTPGQGLQFLFEYFSETQRNKGNFPGRFSGRQFSNSRSEMNVSTLELGDSALYLCASSRLWDEQFFGPGTRLTVL.